Shown below are 12 T cell receptor beta chains from a single sample sequenced in a study of blood T cell repertoires in COVID-19. TCRdb's copy holds only in-frame clones and misses some; the assay was immunoSEQ multiplex PCR. The profile shows fewer than 250,000 clones, almost 90% of them singletons. Material: PBMCs or T cells enriched from blood (not recorded which). All receptors come from a man aged 30-40 years who had been exposed to COVID-19.

The rearrangement joins TRBV3-1 (or the pseudogene TRBV3-2) to TRBJ2-7, with a possible D match to TRBD2 (6 bases). V lost 5 bases and J 0 bases, leaving 20 bases between the germline ends. This CDR3 spans 17 amino acids. CDR1 is LGHDT, CDR2 YNNKEL, per germline (reference sequence). CDR3 bases: TGTGCCAGCAGCGTTAAGAAATGGGGGGTGGGCTCCTACGAGCAGTACTTC. This translates into CASSVKKWGVGSYEQYF.

This rearrangement joins TRBV13 to TRBJ2-7, with 7 bases lining up with TRBD2. CDR3 length: 14 amino acids. Germline CDR1 PRHDT, CDR2 FYEKMQ (reference sequence). The V segment lost 5 bases and the J segment 0 bases; nucleotides outside the gene matches: 4. The CDR3 DNA sequence: TGTGCCAGCAGCCGCGGGGGTTTCTCCTACGAGCAGTACTTC. Amino acid sequence: CASSRGGFSYEQYF.

This sequence joins TRBV6-5 and TRBJ1-5; TRBD1 might be the D (6 bases). V lost 8 bases and J 4 bases, leaving 12 bases between the germline ends. Per the germline V gene, CDR1 is MNHEY and CDR2 is SVGAGI. The CDR3 totals 13 residues. CDR3 bases: TGTGCCAGCTCGGACAGCCAAAATCAGCCCCAGCATTTT. Translating gives CASSDSQNQPQHF.

The CDR3 reads CASRILPGDEQFF. The CDR3 nucleotides read TGTGCCAGCAGGATACTCCCGGGGGATGAGCAGTTCTTC. This chain uses TRBV6-5 with TRBJ2-1, with D perhaps matching TRBD2 (6 bases). From germline, CDR1 is MNHEY and CDR2 SVGAGI. The CDR3 is made up of 13 amino acids. V dropped 6 bases and J dropped 8 bases, with 14 bases sitting between them.

The chain uses TRBV6-5 and TRBJ2-5, with D perhaps matching TRBD1 (5 bases). Trimming took off 7 bases at V and 4 bases at J, with 7 bases between the two ends. The CDR3 has 11 amino acids. Germline loops: CDR1 MNHEY, CDR2 SVGAGI. This CDR3 is CASNRGETQYF. In nucleotides, the CDR3 is TGTGCCAGCAATAGGGGAGAGACCCAGTACTTC.

The J gene is TRBJ1-1, the V gene TRBV19; 8 bases map to TRBD1. Germline assignment: CDR1 LNHDA and CDR2 SQIVND (reference sequence). The V gene end was trimmed by 5 bases and the J gene end by 0 bases; junction bases not matched to a gene: 5. The CDR3 extends over 15 amino acids. In DNA, the CDR3 is TGTGCCAGTAGTCCACGACAGGGGTTGAACACTGAAGCTTTCTTT. It translates to CASSPRQGLNTEAFF.

The genes are TRBV29-1 and TRBJ2-3; 10 nucleotides line up with TRBD1. The CDR3 has 14 amino acids. After removal of 8 bases from V and 4 bases from J, the junction contained 9 bases not matched to a gene. Germline V gene data show CDR1 as SQVTM and CDR2 as ANQGSEA. The CDR3 sequence: CSILTGGNPDTQYF. The CDR3 nucleotides are TGCAGCATATTGACAGGGGGCAATCCAGATACGCAGTATTTT.

V gene TRBV3-1 (or the pseudogene TRBV3-2) combines with J gene TRBJ1-2; D possibly corresponds to TRBD1 (6 bases). From germline, CDR1 is LGHDT and CDR2 YNNKEL (reference sequence). V was shortened by 3 bases and J by 8 bases, with 16 bases between the two germline ends. CDR3 size: 14 residues. This CDR3 is CASSHDTGRGGYTF. CDR3 in DNA: TGTGCCAGCAGCCACGATACAGGGCGTGGGGGCTACACCTTC.

The V gene is TRBV7-2, the J gene TRBJ2-3, with 9 nucleotides matching TRBD2. Germline V gene sequence: CDR1 SGHTA, CDR2 FQGNSA. The CDR3 consists of 15 residues. V lost 3 bases, J lost 4 bases, and 5 bases stayed unmatched. The DNA for the CDR3 is TGTGCCAGCAGCTTCCTGGCGGGGGGGGCAGATACGCAGTATTTT. Amino acids: CASSFLAGGADTQYF.

This clone came up a few times. The chain links TRBV4-2 to TRBJ1-5; D is possibly TRBD1 (6 bases). V was cut by 6 bases and J by 0 bases, with 21 bases left in between. The CDR3 contains 18 residues. Germline CDR1 reads LGHNA; CDR2 reads YNFKEQ. The CDR3 DNA follows: TGTGCCAGCAGTCTCAGGGGAACGCCAAATTATAGCAATCAGCCCCAGCATTTT. Residues: CASSLRGTPNYSNQPQHF.

This clone came up many times. The chain uses TRBV30 and TRBJ2-5; D might be TRBD2 (5 bases). This CDR3 contains 14 residues. Trimming pared 0 bases from V and 5 bases from J, leaving 13 bases between. Germline-derived CDR1 and CDR2 are GTSNPN and SVGIG (reference sequence). This chain's CDR3 is CAWSVGLARETQYF. Here the CDR3 DNA reads TGTGCCTGGAGTGTAGGGCTAGCTAGGGAGACCCAGTACTTC.

This clone was found a few times. This chain connects TRBV4-3 to TRBJ2-2; D is unclear. The V gene's germline CDR1 is LGHNA and CDR2 YSLEER. This CDR3 is built from 16 residues. V lost 0 bases and J lost 2, with 10 bases in between. The DNA for the CDR3 is TGCGCCAGCAGCCAAGACCCGGGTCTAAACACCGGGGAGCTGTTTTTT. The encoded protein is CASSQDPGLNTGELFF.